In this sample, the clone carrying this T cell receptor beta chain turned up a few times. The CDR3 totals 15 residues. Trimming left V 5 bases short and J 4 bases short, with 17 bases between. Germline assignment: CDR1 SGHTA and CDR2 FQGNSA. These data originate in a study of cytomegalovirus exposure and HLA in healthy donors. Study-level information: Around 76% of roughly 400 genotyped donors fell in the Caucasian-associated ancestry cluster.

The PCR made use of 60 Vbeta and 13 Jbeta primers. Some clones are missing from TCRdb's copy, which holds only in-frame ones; the method was immunoSEQ multiplex PCR. The sample shows some 42,000 clones, about 47% of them seen only once. Each donor was nominally healthy when sampled (though unrecorded immune exposures were likely). The receptor comes from a human donor in good health. Input material: PBMCs. The chain employs TRBV7-2 and TRBJ2-5; no reliable D call. The CDR3 DNA follows: TGTGCCAGCAGCCCCGTGATTAGTCGTGGAGAGACCCAGTACTTC. Its translation: CASSPVISRGETQYF. Using reference TRBV7-2 and TRBJ2-5 for the parts outside the CDR3, the full variable domain is GAGVSQSPSNKVTEKGKDVELRCDPISGHTALYWYRQSLGQGLEFLIYFQGNSAPDKSGLPSDRFSAERTGGSVSTLTIQRTQQEDSAVYLCASSPVISRGETQYFGPGTRLLVL.